Following are 9 T cell receptor beta chains from one sample sequenced in a study of CD4 T cells in relation to SARS-CoV-2 and coronaviruses (TCRdb year 2021). These receptors are not linked to any known antigen. CD4+ T cells from unexposed donors were collected before the COVID-19 pandemic (2011-2018). Following 10 days of culture, the EasySep CD4+ T cell isolation kit was used to isolate CD4+ T cells. Libraries were prepared through the immunoSEQ multiplex PCR assay. TCRdb limited this immuneACCESS table to in-frame rearrangements with V and J called. A share of clones is missing; checked studies link under half to unresolved V genes, and the rest is unexplained. The sample table contains 21,000 or so clones; only one count was recorded for less than 85% of them. The top ten constitute 29% of the sample. Sequencing input: CD4+ T cells from PBMCs, cultured in vitro. These receptors were taken from a human donor in good health.

The chain links TRBV6-5 to TRBJ1-1, with a weak D call TRBD1 (5 bases). There are 14 residues in the CDR3. Germline V gene sequence: CDR1 MNHEY, CDR2 SVGAGI. Trimming shortened V by 9 bases and J by 1 base, and 15 bases separated the two germline ends. This CDR3 reads CASRKGASNTEAFF. The CDR3 nucleotides read TGTGCCAGTCGAAAAGGGGCTTCGAACACTGAAGCTTTCTTT.

V usage is TRBV29-1 and J usage is TRBJ2-1; 7 bases map to TRBD2. The J segment lost 1 base and the V segment lost 0 bases, leaving 3 bases of the junction unmatched. The germline V gene encodes CDR1 SQVTM and CDR2 ANQGSEA. This CDR3 spans 15 amino acids. CDR3: CSVEELASSYNEQFF. Here the CDR3 DNA reads TGCAGCGTTGAAGAACTAGCGAGTTCCTACAATGAGCAGTTCTTC.

This clone showed up just once. V usage is TRBV5-1 and J usage is TRBJ2-2, with 7 nucleotides matching TRBD1. The CDR3 loop spans 16 amino acids. The germline CDR1 and CDR2 sequences are SGHRS and YFSETQ. Losses at the gene ends were 6 bases for V and 3 bases for J; bases not matched to a gene: 11. CDR3 sequence (DNA): TGCGCCAGCACCCGGGACAGTCCTAATTACACCGGGGAGCTGTTTTTT. It specifies CASTRDSPNYTGELFF.

This clone was seen just once. The rearrangement joins TRBV19 to TRBJ1-5, with 8 bases fitting TRBD1. The CDR3 spans 15 residues. Per the germline V gene, CDR1 is LNHDA and CDR2 is SQIVND (reference sequence). The J segment lost 6 bases and the V segment lost 3 bases, leaving 7 bases of the junction unmatched. CDR3 region: CASSIRQGAGQPQHF. As DNA, the CDR3 is TGTGCCAGTAGTATTAGGCAGGGGGCTGGTCAGCCCCAGCATTTT. The full variable domain, with the rest looked up from reference TRBV19 and TRBJ1-5, is DGGITQSPKYLFRKEGQNVTLSCEQNLNHDAMYWYRQDPGQGLRLIYYSQIVNDFQKGDIAEGYSVSREKKESFPLTVTSAQKNPTAFYLCASSIRQGAGQPQHFGDGTRLSIL.

This clone came up a few times. The CDR3 DNA is TGCGCCAGCAGCTTGGGCGGCAGGGAGAGATATGGCTACACCTTC. Its translation: CASSLGGRERYGYTF. The chain carries TRBV5-1 and TRBJ1-2; a possible D gene is TRBD1 (5 bases). V was shortened by 0 bases and J by 5 bases, with 14 bases between the two germline ends. The CDR3 is made up of 15 amino acids. Germline loops: CDR1 SGHRS, CDR2 YFSETQ.

This chain uses TRBV5-4 with TRBJ2-1, with 14 bases aligning to TRBD2. This CDR3 is built from 18 residues. The germline V gene has CDR1 SGHNT and CDR2 YYREEE (reference sequence). After removal of 5 bases from V and 2 bases from J, the junction contained 9 bases not matched to a gene. The CDR3 sequence is CASRPGTSGSLTYNEQFF. CDR3 nucleotides: TGTGCCAGCAGGCCTGGGACTAGCGGGAGTCTTACCTACAATGAGCAGTTCTTC.

The V gene is TRBV24-1, the J gene TRBJ1-1, with no clear D. This CDR3 has 13 amino acids. Deletions cut 3 bases from V and 0 bases from J, with 4 bases between. CDR1 and CDR2 from the germline V gene are KGHDR and SFDVKD. The CDR3 reads CATSDPMNTEAFF. The CDR3, as DNA: TGTGCCACCAGTGATCCCATGAACACTGAAGCTTTCTTT.

The chain combines TRBV30 with TRBJ2-3, with D tentatively TRBD2 (6 bases). This CDR3 is 11 amino acids long. V was trimmed by 3 bases and J by 8 bases, leaving 9 bases between them. Germline CDR1 GTSNPN, CDR2 SVGIG (reference sequence). Here the CDR3 DNA reads TGTGCCTGGAGCCTGGGGGGTACGCAGTATTTT. Translated, it gives CAWSLGGTQYF.

A few counts support this clone. V and J are TRBV5-1 and TRBJ2-2, with D tentatively TRBD1 (5 bases). V shed 1 base and J shed 4 bases, with 11 bases lying between them. Germline V lookup: CDR1 SGHRS, CDR2 YFSETQ. This CDR3 region has 15 residues. This CDR3 reads CASSLNRSPTGELFF. CDR3 nucleotides: TGCGCCAGCAGCTTGAACAGGAGCCCCACCGGGGAGCTGTTTTTT.